This TCR beta chain was found in a study of vaccination and CD4 T cells after COVID-19. Study background: Stimulation of the cells used overlapping spike peptide pools from SARS-CoV-2 and from the common cold coronaviruses HCoV-NL63, HCoV-OC43 and HCoV-229E.

Researchers used the Oncomine TCR Beta short-read assay to sequence DNA from cultured CD4+ T cells. TCRdb passed the PCR reads through MiXCR, listing each CDR3 protein once. This table has approximately 11,000 distinct CDR3 sequences, 29% appearing once. Of note for this clonotype: As yet, its antigen is unknown.

The treatment denotes: approximately 9-day PBMC culture with coronavirus spike peptide pools or control peptides (ViraFEST assay). PCR tests turned positive between March and December 2020, before US Alpha, Beta and Delta variants. Per the germline V gene, CDR1 is LNHDA and CDR2 is SQIVND (reference sequence). V gave up 4 bases and J gave up 0 bases, with 7 bases separating them. CDR3 size: 14 residues. The V call is TRBV19, the J call TRBJ1-5, with D hard to call. The sequenced sample consisted of cultured CD4+ T cells from blood. The TCR was taken from a human donor with COVID-19. The CDR3, as DNA: TGTGCCAGTAGTACCGAATTTAGCAATCAGCCCCAGCATTTT. This gives the protein CASSTEFSNQPQHF.